This TCR beta chain was recorded in a study of vaccination effects on CD4 cells after COVID-19. Study-wide background: As their vaccination, participants received two doses of either BNT162b2 or mRNA-1273.

General observations from the study: Clones of infection and vaccine origin contracted markedly late after vaccination.

Regarding this clone: What it binds is not known.

The CDR3 contains 15 residues. The V gene lost 0 bases and the J gene lost 7 bases, with 13 bases spanning the gap. Per the germline V gene, CDR1 is SGHVS and CDR2 is FNYEAQ. Antigen-specific CD4+ T cells were expanded (with viral peptide pools) by the ViraFEST assay ahead of sequencing. Following 10 days of culture, CD4+ T cells were isolated. Previously uninfected by SARS-CoV-2, the vaccine recipients also showed negative nucleocapsid antibodies. Replacing half the medium with IL-2 medium was done on days 3 and 7. This table comes from immunoSEQ multiplex PCR, and its TCRdb copy is limited to in-frame clones, with some not included. Of 62,000 or so clones listed, 80% were seen once; the top ten hold more than 10%.

The sample was CD4+ T cells from PBMCs cultured with SARS-CoV-2 spike peptides, taken before COVID-19 vaccination. The origin of this receptor is a human donor who received a COVID-19 vaccine. This chain links TRBV7-6 with TRBJ2-1, with D possibly TRBD1 on 5 matching bases. The CDR3 bases are TGTGCCAGCAGCTTAGCCCGAATTAAGGGGAATGAGCAGTTCTTC. This codes for CASSLARIKGNEQFF.